The 29 T cell receptor beta chains below come from one sample, sequenced in a study of T cells in tumors and immune-related adverse events. Here immunoSEQ multiplex PCR was the method, and the copy in TCRdb shows in-frame clones only, minus some. The profile shows about 10,000 clones, 85% to 95% of them singletons. Here the sequenced sample was lymph node tissue, taken from a patient treated with anti-PD-1 therapy. These receptors all come from a female donor with metastatic renal cell carcinoma.

This clone appeared a few times. This chain links TRBV6-6 with TRBJ1-1; possibly TRBD1 for D (5 bases). Trimming left V 6 bases short and J 0 bases short, with 11 bases between. This CDR3 region has 14 residues. CDR1 is MNHNY, CDR2 SVGAGI, per germline (reference sequence). The CDR3 nucleotides read TGTGCCAGCAGACCTGGACACTTGAACACTGAAGCTTTCTTT. Its protein product is CASRPGHLNTEAFF.

The rearrangement joins TRBV5-1 to TRBJ2-7, with TRBD1 matching 12 bases. The length of the CDR3 is 15 residues. V lost 0 bases and J lost 5; bases outside the gene matches: 3. Germline CDR1 reads SGHRS; CDR2 reads YFSETQ. The CDR3 region is CASSLGGTGGHEQYF. Here the CDR3 DNA reads TGCGCCAGCAGCTTGGGTGGGACAGGGGGCCACGAGCAGTACTTC.

The genes are TRBV5-1 and TRBJ1-4, with a possible D match to TRBD1 (6 bases). The CDR3 is 15 amino acids. The germline CDR1 and CDR2 sequences are SGHRS and YFSETQ. With 7 bases removed from V and 4 bases from J, the gap between germline ends came to 17 bases. This CDR3 reads CASSPQGQGNEKLFF. In DNA form, the CDR3 reads TGCGCCAGCTCTCCCCAGGGGCAGGGTAATGAAAAACTGTTTTTT.

The chain recombines TRBV9 with TRBJ2-6; no definite D call. Trimming removed 0 bases at V and 3 bases at J, with 4 bases between. The CDR3 runs to 14 residues. Germline-derived CDR1 and CDR2 are SGDLS and YYNGEE. CDR3 DNA sequence: TGTGCCAGCAGCGTAGTCGGTGGGGCCAACGTCCTGACTTTC. Protein: CASSVVGGANVLTF.

This sequence joins TRBV4-3 and TRBJ2-3, with TRBD2 matching over 9 bases. The CDR3 runs 15 residues. CDR1 and CDR2 from the germline V gene are LGHNA and YSLEER. The V segment lost 3 bases and the J segment 6 bases; nucleotides outside the gene matches: 7. The CDR3 DNA is TGCGCCAGCAGCCAGCGGGGGGGCCAGTACGATACGCAGTATTTT. Protein product: CASSQRGGQYDTQYF.

The rearrangement links TRBV29-1 to TRBJ1-1, with TRBD1 identical over 7 bases. Losses at the gene ends were 1 base for V and 5 bases for J; bases not matched to a gene: 10. CDR1 is SQVTM and CDR2 is ANQGSEA in the germline V gene. This CDR3 spans 15 amino acids. CDR3 residues: CSVEVAGGGRTEAFF. CDR3 nucleotide sequence: TGCAGCGTTGAAGTGGCAGGGGGGGGAAGGACTGAAGCTTTCTTT. Combining the CDR3 with reference TRBV29-1 and TRBJ1-1 gives the whole variable domain SAVISQKPSRDICQRGTSLTIQCQVDSQVTMMFWYRQQPGQSLTLIATANQGSEATYESGFVIDKFPISRPNLTFSTLTVSNMSPEDSSIYLCSVEVAGGGRTEAFFGQGTRLTVV.

The V call is TRBV27, the J call TRBJ1-4; D perhaps matches TRBD1 (5 bases). The germline V gene has CDR1 MNHEY and CDR2 SMNVEV (reference sequence). This CDR3 is built from 15 residues. The V end was cut by 7 bases, the J end by 0 bases, with 12 bases between. The chain's CDR3 is CASTRVWATNEKLFF. The CDR3 DNA reads TGTGCCAGCACCAGGGTTTGGGCAACTAATGAAAAACTGTTTTTT.

The chain joins TRBV11-3 to TRBJ2-5; possible D gene TRBD2, 5 bases. Germline loops: CDR1 SGHNT, CDR2 YENEEA. This CDR3 comprises 12 residues. V lost 0 bases to trimming and J lost 8 bases, with 7 bases between them. The CDR3 region is CASSLDGETQYF. CDR3 DNA: TGTGCCAGCAGCTTAGACGGGGAAACCCAGTACTTC.

CDR3 residues: CASSLVRQGRTGELFF. The CDR3, as DNA: TGTGCCAGCAGCTTAGTGCGACAGGGAAGAACCGGGGAGCTGTTTTTT. The V and J genes are TRBV7-6 and TRBJ2-2; 7 nucleotides agree with TRBD1. The CDR3 sequence is 16 residues long. Trimming at V came to 1 base and at J to 5 bases, leaving 7 bases not matched to a gene. CDR1 SGHVS and CDR2 FNYEAQ come from the germline V gene.

The CDR3 coding sequence is TGTGCCACCTCCCCGGACCGGACCCGGCTCTACGAGCAGTACTTC. Protein: CATSPDRTRLYEQYF. The chain recombines TRBV15 with TRBJ2-7; no definite D call. This CDR3 contains 15 residues. CDR1 and CDR2 from the germline V gene are LNHNV and YYDKDF (reference sequence). Trimming pared 8 bases from V and 3 bases from J, leaving 20 bases between. The entire variable domain, with the rest obtained from reference TRBV15 and TRBJ2-7, is as follows: DAMVIQNPRYQVTQFGKPVTLSCSQTLNHNVMYWYQQKSSQAPKLLFHYYDKDFNNEADTPDNFQSRRPNTSFCFLDIRSPGLGDTAMYLCATSPDRTRLYEQYFGPGTRLTVT.

The J gene is TRBJ2-5, the V gene TRBV27, with D unclear. The ends were cut back, 8 bases at V and 2 bases at J, with 6 bases in the middle. Germline V CDR1 and CDR2: MNHEY, SMNVEV (reference sequence). This CDR3 is built from 11 residues. The CDR3 sequence: CASPSQETQYF. In nucleotides, the CDR3 is TGTGCCAGCCCGAGTCAAGAGACCCAGTACTTC.

The chain carries TRBV6-1 and TRBJ2-1; 7 bases map to TRBD2. V lost 3 bases to trimming and J lost 0 bases; unmatched junction nucleotides: 14. Germline V CDR1 and CDR2: MNHNS, SASEGT. This CDR3 is 19 amino acids long. CDR3 protein: CASSDLYERGRNSYNEQFF. In DNA, the CDR3 is TGTGCCAGCAGTGACTTATACGAGCGGGGCCGCAACTCCTACAATGAGCAGTTCTTC.

CDR3 in DNA: TGCAGCGCCCGGGGACAGACGAACACTGAAGCTTTCTTT. The encoded protein is CSARGQTNTEAFF. This chain links TRBV29-1 with TRBJ1-1, with 7 bases matching TRBD1. The CDR3 loop spans 13 amino acids. Germline values: CDR1 SQVTM, CDR2 ANQGSEA. V shed 7 bases and J 1 base; nucleotides not matched to a gene: 6.

J is TRBJ1-1 and V is TRBV7-9, with a tentative D call TRBD1 (5 bases). CDR1 and CDR2 from the germline V gene are SEHNR and FQNEAQ (reference sequence). Trimming left V 5 bases short and J 0 bases short, with 13 bases between. This CDR3 has 15 amino acids. The CDR3 DNA reads as TGTGCCAGCAGCGAGGGGCGATCTTTGAACACTGAAGCTTTCTTT. This gives the protein CASSEGRSLNTEAFF.

The rearrangement uses TRBV5-4 and TRBJ2-7, with 7 nucleotides matching TRBD2. This CDR3 region has 15 residues. Germline loops: CDR1 SGHNT, CDR2 YYREEE (reference sequence). V lost 0 bases and J lost 3; bases outside the gene matches: 6. CDR3 DNA sequence: TGTGCCAGCAGCTTGGGGGTGACTAGCATCTACGAGCAGTACTTC. Amino acids: CASSLGVTSIYEQYF. Full variable domain (outside the CDR3, taken from reference TRBV5-4 and TRBJ2-7): ETGVTQSPTHLIKTRGQQVTLRCSSQSGHNTVSWYQQALGQGPQFIFQYYREEENGRGNFPPRFSGLQFPNYSSELNVNALELDDSALYLCASSLGVTSIYEQYFGPGTRLTVT.

This sequence joins TRBV7-8 and TRBJ1-5; D uncertain. Per germline, CDR1 SGHVS and CDR2 FQNEAQ. V shed 1 base and J shed 9 bases, with 16 bases lying between them. The CDR3 sequence is 15 residues long. The CDR3 DNA reads TGTGCCAGCAGCTTAGTAGGTGGTGACACGGGGCCCCAGCATTTT. Protein sequence: CASSLVGGDTGPQHF.

The rearrangement joins TRBV7-2 to TRBJ2-7, with 8 bases lining up with TRBD2. J gave up 3 bases and V 5 bases, and 6 bases lay outside the gene matches. Per the germline V gene, CDR1 is SGHTA and CDR2 is FQGNSA. The CDR3 consists of 14 residues. DNA for the CDR3: TGTGCCAGCAGCCCACGTAGCGGGGACTACGAGCAGTACTTC. Its protein is CASSPRSGDYEQYF.

This chain joins TRBV5-4 and TRBJ2-2, with 8 positions matching TRBD1. V dropped 4 bases and J dropped 2; count of bases not matched to a gene: 10. CDR1 and CDR2 (germline): SGHNT, YYREEE (reference sequence). CDR3 length: 17 amino acids. The CDR3, as DNA: TGTGCCAGCAGCCCGTCCGGGACAGGAATCAACACCGGGGAGCTGTTTTTT. The encoded protein is CASSPSGTGINTGELFF.

The gene calls are TRBV2 and TRBJ2-2; D not resolved. The length of the CDR3 is 15 residues. The ends were cut back, 1 base at V and 4 bases at J, with 10 bases in the middle. CDR1 is SNHLY and CDR2 is FYNNEI in the germline V gene. CDR3 sequence (DNA): TGTGCCAGCAGTGAAGGGGTTTTTGGCACCGGGGAGCTGTTTTTT. It translates to CASSEGVFGTGELFF.

This chain connects TRBV5-4 to TRBJ1-1; D remains unclear. V gave up 0 bases and J gave up 5 bases, with 8 bases separating them. Germline CDR1 is SGHNT and CDR2 is YYREEE (reference sequence). The CDR3 loop spans 13 amino acids. CDR3 sequence reads: CASSLEKRTEAFF. The CDR3 nucleotides read TGTGCCAGCAGCTTGGAGAAAAGGACTGAAGCTTTCTTT.

This rearrangement joins TRBV10-3 to TRBJ1-5; D not certain. Deletions cut 5 bases from V and 4 bases from J, with 9 bases between. From germline, CDR1 is ENHRY and CDR2 SYGVKD. There are 13 residues in the CDR3. The CDR3 nucleotides read TGTGCCATCAGTCAGAGTTCTAATCAGCCCCAGCATTTT. Translating gives CAISQSSNQPQHF.

The chain has TRBV7-2 and TRBJ2-1, with 12 positions matching TRBD2. V lost 3 bases, J lost 6 bases, and 9 bases stayed unmatched. This CDR3 has 17 amino acids. Germline loops: CDR1 SGHTA, CDR2 FQGNSA. In DNA, the CDR3 is TGTGCCAGCAGCTTTTTTCTAGCGGGGGGGCCGCTCAATGAGCAGTTCTTC. It translates to CASSFFLAGGPLNEQFF. Supplemented by reference TRBV7-2 and TRBJ2-1, the full variable domain reads GAGVSQSPSNKVTEKGKDVELRCDPISGHTALYWYRQSLGQGLEFLIYFQGNSAPDKSGLPSDRFSAERTGGSVSTLTIQRTQQEDSAVYLCASSFFLAGGPLNEQFFGPGTRLTVL.

The V gene is TRBV5-5, the J gene TRBJ2-3, with D possibly being TRBD2 (5 bases). Germline CDR1 SGHKS, CDR2 YYEKEE (reference sequence). The CDR3 is 15 residues long. Trimming left V 1 base short and J 2 bases short, with 11 bases between. The CDR3 nucleotides read TGTGCCAGCAGCTTGTTCGAGCGGATCACAGATACGCAGTATTTT. As protein: CASSLFERITDTQYF.

The chain is built from TRBV5-4 and TRBJ1-1; no firm D call. CDR1 is SGHNT, CDR2 YYREEE, per germline (reference sequence). Trimming shortened V by 1 base and J by 5 bases, and 6 bases separated the two germline ends. CDR3 length: 12 amino acids. The CDR3, as DNA: TGTGCCAGCAGCTTGTCTGGGACTGAAGCTTTCTTT. It translates to CASSLSGTEAFF.

The chain employs TRBV5-1 and TRBJ1-5, with 8 bases lining up with TRBD1. The germline V gene has CDR1 SGHRS and CDR2 YFSETQ. V lost 0 bases, J lost 4 bases, and 3 bases stayed unmatched. This CDR3 is built from 15 residues. The CDR3 sequence is CASSLEGQENQPQHF. In DNA form, the CDR3 reads TGCGCCAGCAGCTTGGAGGGACAGGAGAATCAGCCCCAGCATTTT.

The chain carries TRBV5-1 and TRBJ2-1; 10 positions match TRBD2. The CDR3 sequence is 15 residues long. Germline CDR1 reads SGHRS; CDR2 reads YFSETQ. J was trimmed by 3 bases and V by 5 bases; bases with no gene match: 5. CDR3 DNA: TGCGCCAGCAGACTTATAGCGGGGGGCTACAATGAGCAGTTCTTC. Encoded protein: CASRLIAGGYNEQFF.

This clone has more than one count but fewer than ten. This chain joins TRBV5-1 and TRBJ2-3, with 10 bases fitting TRBD2. Germline values: CDR1 SGHRS, CDR2 YFSETQ. The CDR3 covers 17 residues. The V segment lost 0 bases and the J segment 3 bases; nucleotides outside the gene matches: 7. The CDR3 nucleotides read TGCGCCAGCAGCTTGGATCCAGGACTAGCGGCAACAGATACGCAGTATTTT. Translation: CASSLDPGLAATDTQYF. Full variable domain (rest looked up from reference TRBV5-1 and TRBJ2-3): KAGVTQTPRYLIKTRGQQVTLSCSPISGHRSVSWYQQTPGQGLQFLFEYFSETQRNKGNFPGRFSGRQFSNSRSEMNVSTLELGDSALYLCASSLDPGLAATDTQYFGPGTRLTVL.

The gene calls are TRBV4-1 and TRBJ2-1; D is ambiguous. CDR3 length: 13 amino acids. Between the trimmed V and J ends, which lost 4 bases and 5 bases, there was a span of 9 bases. Germline CDR1 is MGHRA and CDR2 is YSYEKL. In nucleotides, the CDR3 is TGCGCCAGCAGCCCCTACCCCAACAATGAGCAGTTCTTC. This gives the protein CASSPYPNNEQFF.

The CDR3 DNA is TGCGCCAGCAGTTGGGACTTTACGAACACCGGGGAGCTGTTTTTT. This codes for CASSWDFTNTGELFF. The V call is TRBV5-1, the J call TRBJ2-2, with a possible D match to TRBD2 (6 bases). The germline CDR1 and CDR2 sequences are SGHRS and YFSETQ. With 5 bases removed from V and 0 bases from J, the gap between germline ends came to 11 bases. This CDR3 has 15 residues.